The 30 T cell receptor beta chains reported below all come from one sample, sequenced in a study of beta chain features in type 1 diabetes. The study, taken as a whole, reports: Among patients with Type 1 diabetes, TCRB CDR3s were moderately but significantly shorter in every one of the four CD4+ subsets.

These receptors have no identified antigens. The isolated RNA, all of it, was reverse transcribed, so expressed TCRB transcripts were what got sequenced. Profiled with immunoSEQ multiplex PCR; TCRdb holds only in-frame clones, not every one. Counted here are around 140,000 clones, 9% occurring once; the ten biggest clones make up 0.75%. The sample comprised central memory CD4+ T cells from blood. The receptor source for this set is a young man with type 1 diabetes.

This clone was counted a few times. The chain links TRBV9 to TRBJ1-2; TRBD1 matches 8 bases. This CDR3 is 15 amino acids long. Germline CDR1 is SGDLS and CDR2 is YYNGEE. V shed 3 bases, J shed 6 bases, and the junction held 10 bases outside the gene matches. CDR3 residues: CASSARDRRRDGYTF. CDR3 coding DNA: TGTGCCAGCAGCGCGAGGGACAGGCGTCGGGATGGCTACACCTTC.

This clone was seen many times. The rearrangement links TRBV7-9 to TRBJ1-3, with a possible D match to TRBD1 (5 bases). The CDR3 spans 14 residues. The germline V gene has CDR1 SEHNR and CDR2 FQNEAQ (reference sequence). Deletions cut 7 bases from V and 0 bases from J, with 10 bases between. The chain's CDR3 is CASTSGGSGNTIYF. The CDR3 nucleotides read TGTGCCAGCACTTCGGGGGGCTCTGGAAACACCATATATTTT.

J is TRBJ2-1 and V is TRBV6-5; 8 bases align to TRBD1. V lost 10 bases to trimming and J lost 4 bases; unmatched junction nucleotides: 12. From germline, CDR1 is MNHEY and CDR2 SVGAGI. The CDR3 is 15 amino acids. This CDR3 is CATQLATGGYNEQFF. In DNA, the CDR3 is TGTGCCACCCAACTAGCAACAGGGGGATACAATGAGCAGTTCTTC.

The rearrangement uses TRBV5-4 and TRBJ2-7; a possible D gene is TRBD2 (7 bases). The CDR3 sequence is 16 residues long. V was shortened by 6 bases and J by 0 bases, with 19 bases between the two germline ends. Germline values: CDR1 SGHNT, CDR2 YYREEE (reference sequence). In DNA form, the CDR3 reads TGTGCCAGCACCCCTGGGGGGGGCCCTATCTCCTACGAGCAGTACTTC. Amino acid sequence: CASTPGGGPISYEQYF. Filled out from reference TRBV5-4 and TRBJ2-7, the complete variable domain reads ETGVTQSPTHLIKTRGQQVTLRCSSQSGHNTVSWYQQALGQGPQFIFQYYREEENGRGNFPPRFSGLQFPNYSSELNVNALELDDSALYLCASTPGGGPISYEQYFGPGTRLTVT.

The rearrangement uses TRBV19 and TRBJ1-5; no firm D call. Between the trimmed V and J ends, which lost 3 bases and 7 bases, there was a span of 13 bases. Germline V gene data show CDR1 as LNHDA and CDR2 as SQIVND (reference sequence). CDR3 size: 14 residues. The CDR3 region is CASSIEAGRQPQHF. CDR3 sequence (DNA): TGTGCCAGTAGTATTGAGGCGGGAAGACAGCCCCAGCATTTT.

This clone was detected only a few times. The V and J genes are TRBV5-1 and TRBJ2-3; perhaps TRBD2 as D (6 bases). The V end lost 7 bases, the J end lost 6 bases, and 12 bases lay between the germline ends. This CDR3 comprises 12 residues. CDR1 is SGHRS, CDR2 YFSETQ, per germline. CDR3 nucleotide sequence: TGCGCCAGCGCCATGGAGGGGGATACGCAGTATTTT. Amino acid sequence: CASAMEGDTQYF.

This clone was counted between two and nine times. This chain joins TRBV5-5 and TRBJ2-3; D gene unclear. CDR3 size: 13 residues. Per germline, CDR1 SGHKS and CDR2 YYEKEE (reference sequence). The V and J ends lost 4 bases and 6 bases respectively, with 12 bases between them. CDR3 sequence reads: CASSDQLRDTQYF. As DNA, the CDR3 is TGTGCCAGCAGCGATCAGCTGCGGGATACGCAGTATTTT.

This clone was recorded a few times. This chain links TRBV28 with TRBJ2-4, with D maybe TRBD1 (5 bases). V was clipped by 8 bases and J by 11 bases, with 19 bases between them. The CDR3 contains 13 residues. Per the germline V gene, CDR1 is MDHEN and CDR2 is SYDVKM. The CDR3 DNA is TGTGCCAGCGGAGCTCTGGACACCCTATTTCAGTACTTC. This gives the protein CASGALDTLFQYF.

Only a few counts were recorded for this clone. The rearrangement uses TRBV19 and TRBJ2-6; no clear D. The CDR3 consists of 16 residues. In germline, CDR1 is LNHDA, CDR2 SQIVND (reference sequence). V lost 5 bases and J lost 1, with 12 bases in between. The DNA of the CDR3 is TGTGCCAGTAGTCCTCAATCGGGTTCTGGGGCCAACGTCCTGACTTTC. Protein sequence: CASSPQSGSGANVLTF. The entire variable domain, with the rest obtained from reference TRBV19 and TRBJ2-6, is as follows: DGGITQSPKYLFRKEGQNVTLSCEQNLNHDAMYWYRQDPGQGLRLIYYSQIVNDFQKGDIAEGYSVSREKKESFPLTVTSAQKNPTAFYLCASSPQSGSGANVLTFGAGSRLTVL.

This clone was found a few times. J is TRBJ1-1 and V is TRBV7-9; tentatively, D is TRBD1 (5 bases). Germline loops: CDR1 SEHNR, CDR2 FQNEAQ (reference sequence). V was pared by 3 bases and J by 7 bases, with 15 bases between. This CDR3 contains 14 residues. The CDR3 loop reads CASSFNSGLGEAFF. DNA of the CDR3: TGTGCCAGCAGCTTTAACTCAGGGCTTGGTGAAGCTTTCTTT.

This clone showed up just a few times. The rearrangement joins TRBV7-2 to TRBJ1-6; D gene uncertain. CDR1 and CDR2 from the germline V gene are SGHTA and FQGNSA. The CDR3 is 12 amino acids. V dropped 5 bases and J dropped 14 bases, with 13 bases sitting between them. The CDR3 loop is CASSNKRESLHF. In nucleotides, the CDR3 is TGTGCCAGCAGCAATAAACGGGAATCCCTCCACTTT.

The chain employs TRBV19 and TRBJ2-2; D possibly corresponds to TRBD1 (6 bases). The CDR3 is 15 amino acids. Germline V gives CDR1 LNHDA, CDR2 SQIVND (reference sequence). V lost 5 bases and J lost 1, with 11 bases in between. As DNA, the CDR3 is TGTGCCAGTAGTTCCAGGGGAAGGAACACCGGGGAGCTGTTTTTT. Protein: CASSSRGRNTGELFF.

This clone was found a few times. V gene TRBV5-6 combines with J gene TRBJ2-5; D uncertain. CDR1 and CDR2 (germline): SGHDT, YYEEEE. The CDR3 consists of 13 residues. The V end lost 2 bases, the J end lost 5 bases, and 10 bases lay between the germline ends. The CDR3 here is CASSLSVRETQYF. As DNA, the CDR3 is TGTGCCAGCAGCTTATCCGTTCGGGAGACCCAGTACTTC.

DNA of the CDR3: TGTGCAAGTCGCCAATCGGACAGGGGGCATCTGTACTTC. Its protein is CASRQSDRGHLYF. The chain is built from TRBV12-2 and TRBJ2-7; no check of the table's D call, TRBD1, against the DNA was made. TRBV12-2 is recorded as a pseudogene. The CDR3 sequence is 13 residues long.

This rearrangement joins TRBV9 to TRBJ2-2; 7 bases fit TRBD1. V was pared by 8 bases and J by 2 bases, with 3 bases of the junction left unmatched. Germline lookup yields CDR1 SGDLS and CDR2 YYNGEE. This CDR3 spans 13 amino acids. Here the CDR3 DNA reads TGTGCCAGTAACAGGGGAAACACCGGGGAGCTGTTTTTT. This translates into CASNRGNTGELFF.

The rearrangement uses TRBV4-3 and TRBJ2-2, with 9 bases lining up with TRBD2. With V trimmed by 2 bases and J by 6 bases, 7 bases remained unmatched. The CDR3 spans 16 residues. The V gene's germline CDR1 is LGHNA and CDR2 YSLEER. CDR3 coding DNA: TGCGCCAGCAGCCAACTCGGATTAGCGGGGGCCGGGGAGCTGTTTTTT. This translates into CASSQLGLAGAGELFF.

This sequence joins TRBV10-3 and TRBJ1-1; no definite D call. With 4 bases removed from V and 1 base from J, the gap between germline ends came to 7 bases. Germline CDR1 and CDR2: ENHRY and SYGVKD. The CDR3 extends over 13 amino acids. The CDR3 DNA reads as TGTGCCATCAGTGGGCCAGGGAACACTGAAGCTTTCTTT. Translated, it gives CAISGPGNTEAFF.

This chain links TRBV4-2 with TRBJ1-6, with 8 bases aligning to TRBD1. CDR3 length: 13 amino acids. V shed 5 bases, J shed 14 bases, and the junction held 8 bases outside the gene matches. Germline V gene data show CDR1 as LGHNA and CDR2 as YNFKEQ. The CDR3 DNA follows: TGTGCCAGCAGCTCTGGACAGGGACGGACCCTCCACTTT. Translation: CASSSGQGRTLHF.

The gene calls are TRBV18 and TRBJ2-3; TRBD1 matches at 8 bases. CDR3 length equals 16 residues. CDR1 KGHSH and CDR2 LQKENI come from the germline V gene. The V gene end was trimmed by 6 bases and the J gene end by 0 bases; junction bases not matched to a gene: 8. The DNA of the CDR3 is TGTGCCAGCTCCCCGGACAGGGCTAGGAGCACAGATACGCAGTATTTT. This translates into CASSPDRARSTDTQYF.

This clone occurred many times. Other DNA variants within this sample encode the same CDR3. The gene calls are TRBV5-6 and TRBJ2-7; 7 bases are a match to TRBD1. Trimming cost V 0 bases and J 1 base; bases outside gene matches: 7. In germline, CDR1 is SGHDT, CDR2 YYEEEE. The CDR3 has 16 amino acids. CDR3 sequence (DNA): TGTGCCAGCAGCTTGGAAGGCAGGGGGTCTTCCTACGAGCAGTACTTC. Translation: CASSLEGRGSSYEQYF.

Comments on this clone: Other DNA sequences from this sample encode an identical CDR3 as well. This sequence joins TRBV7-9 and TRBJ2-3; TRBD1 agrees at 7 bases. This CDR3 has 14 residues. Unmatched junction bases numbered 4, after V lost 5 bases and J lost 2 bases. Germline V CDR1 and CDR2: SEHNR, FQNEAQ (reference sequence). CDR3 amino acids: CASSLGQLTDTQYF. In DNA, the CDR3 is TGTGCCAGCAGCCTGGGACAGCTCACAGATACGCAGTATTTT.

The CDR3 DNA reads as TGTGCCAGCTCACCACCACAGGGTCCCAATGAGCAGTTCTTC. Its translation is CASSPPQGPNEQFF. V is TRBV18 and J is TRBJ2-1; tentative D call: TRBD1 (6 bases). CDR3 length: 14 residues. CDR1 is KGHSH, CDR2 LQKENI, per germline. The V gene lost 0 bases and the J gene lost 6 bases, with 9 bases spanning the gap.

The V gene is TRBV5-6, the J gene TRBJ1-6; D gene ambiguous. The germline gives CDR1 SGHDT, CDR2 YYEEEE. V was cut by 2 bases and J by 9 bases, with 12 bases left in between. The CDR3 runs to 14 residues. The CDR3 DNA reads TGTGCCAGCAGCTTAAGACCAAGCGGTTCACCCCTCCACTTT. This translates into CASSLRPSGSPLHF.

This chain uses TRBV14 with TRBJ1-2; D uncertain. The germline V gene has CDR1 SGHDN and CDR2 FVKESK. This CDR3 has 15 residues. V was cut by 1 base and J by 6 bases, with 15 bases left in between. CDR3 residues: CASSQGGSLRHGYTF. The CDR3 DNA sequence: TGTGCCAGCAGCCAAGGTGGCTCCCTGAGGCATGGCTACACCTTC.

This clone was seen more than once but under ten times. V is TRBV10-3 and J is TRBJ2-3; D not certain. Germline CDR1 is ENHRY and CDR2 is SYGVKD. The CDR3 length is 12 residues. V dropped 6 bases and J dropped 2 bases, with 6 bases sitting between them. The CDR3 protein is CAIRAFTDTQYF. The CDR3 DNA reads TGTGCCATCAGGGCATTCACAGATACGCAGTATTTT.

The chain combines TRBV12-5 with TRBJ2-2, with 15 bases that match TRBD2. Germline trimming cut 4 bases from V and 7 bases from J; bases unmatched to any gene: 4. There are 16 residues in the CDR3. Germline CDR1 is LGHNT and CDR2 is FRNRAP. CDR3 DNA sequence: TGTGCTAGTGGTTGGACTAGCGGGGGGGCGGTCGGGGAGCTGTTTTTT. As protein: CASGWTSGGAVGELFF.

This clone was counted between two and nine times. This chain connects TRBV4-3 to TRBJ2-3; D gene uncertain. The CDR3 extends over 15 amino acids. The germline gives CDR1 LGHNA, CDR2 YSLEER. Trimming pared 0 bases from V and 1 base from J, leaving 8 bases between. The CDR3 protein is CASSQDHAGTDTQYF. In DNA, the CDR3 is TGCGCCAGCAGCCAAGATCACGCAGGCACAGATACGCAGTATTTT.

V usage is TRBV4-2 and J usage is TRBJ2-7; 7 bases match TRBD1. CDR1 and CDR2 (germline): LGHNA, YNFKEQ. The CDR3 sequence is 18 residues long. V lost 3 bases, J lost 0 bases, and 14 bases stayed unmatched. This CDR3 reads CASSHPRGQAEYSYEQYF. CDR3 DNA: TGTGCCAGCAGCCATCCCCGTGGACAGGCTGAATACTCCTACGAGCAGTACTTC.

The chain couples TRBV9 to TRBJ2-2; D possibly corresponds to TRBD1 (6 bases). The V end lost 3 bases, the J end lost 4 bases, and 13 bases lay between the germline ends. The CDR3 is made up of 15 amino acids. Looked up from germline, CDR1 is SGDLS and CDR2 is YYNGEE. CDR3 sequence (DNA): TGTGCCAGCAGCGCAACGACAGGCTCCACCGGGGAGCTGTTTTTT. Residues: CASSATTGSTGELFF.

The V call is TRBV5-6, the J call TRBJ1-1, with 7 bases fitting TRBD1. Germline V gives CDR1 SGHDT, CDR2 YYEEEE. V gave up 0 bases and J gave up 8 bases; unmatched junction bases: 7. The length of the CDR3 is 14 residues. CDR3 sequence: CASSLAVTGVEAFF. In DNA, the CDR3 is TGTGCCAGCAGCTTGGCCGTTACAGGGGTAGAAGCTTTCTTT.